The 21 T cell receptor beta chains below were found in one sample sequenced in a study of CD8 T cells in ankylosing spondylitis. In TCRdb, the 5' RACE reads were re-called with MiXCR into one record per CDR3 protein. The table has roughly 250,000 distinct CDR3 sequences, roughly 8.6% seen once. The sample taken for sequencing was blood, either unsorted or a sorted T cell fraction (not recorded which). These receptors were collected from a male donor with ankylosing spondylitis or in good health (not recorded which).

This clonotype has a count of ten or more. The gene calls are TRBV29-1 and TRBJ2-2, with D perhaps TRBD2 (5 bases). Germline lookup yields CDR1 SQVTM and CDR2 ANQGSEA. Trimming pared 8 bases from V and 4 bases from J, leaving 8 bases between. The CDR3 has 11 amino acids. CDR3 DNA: TGCAGCTTTAGCGTCACCGGGGAGCTGTTTTTT. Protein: CSFSVTGELFF.

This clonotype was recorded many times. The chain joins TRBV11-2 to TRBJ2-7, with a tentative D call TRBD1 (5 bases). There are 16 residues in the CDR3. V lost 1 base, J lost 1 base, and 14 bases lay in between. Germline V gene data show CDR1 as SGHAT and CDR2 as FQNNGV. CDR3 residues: CASSLVPQGRSYEQYF. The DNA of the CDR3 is TGTGCCAGCAGCTTAGTTCCCCAGGGTCGGTCCTACGAGCAGTACTTC.

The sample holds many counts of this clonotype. CDR3 loop: CASSYRTGGFSGANVLTF. CDR3 nucleotides: TGTGCCAGCAGCTATAGGACAGGGGGTTTTTCTGGGGCCAACGTCCTGACTTTC. The chain combines TRBV11-1 with TRBJ2-6, with 10 nucleotides matching TRBD1. In germline, CDR1 is SGHAT, CDR2 FQDESV (reference sequence). The CDR3 is 18 amino acids. The V and J ends lost 4 bases and 1 base, in that order; junction bases with no gene match: 7.

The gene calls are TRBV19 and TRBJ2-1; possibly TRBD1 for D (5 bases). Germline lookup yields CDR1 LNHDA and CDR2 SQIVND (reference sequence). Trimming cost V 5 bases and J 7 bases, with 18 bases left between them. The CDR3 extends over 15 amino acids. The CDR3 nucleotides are TGTGCCAGTAGTCCACAGCTCGTGGGGCTGAATGAGCAGTTCTTC. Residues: CASSPQLVGLNEQFF.

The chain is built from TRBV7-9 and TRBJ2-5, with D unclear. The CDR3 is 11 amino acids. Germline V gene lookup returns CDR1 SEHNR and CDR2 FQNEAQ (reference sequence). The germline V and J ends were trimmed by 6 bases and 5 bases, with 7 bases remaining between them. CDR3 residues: CASSSHETQYF. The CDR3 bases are TGTGCCAGCAGTTCACATGAGACCCAGTACTTC.

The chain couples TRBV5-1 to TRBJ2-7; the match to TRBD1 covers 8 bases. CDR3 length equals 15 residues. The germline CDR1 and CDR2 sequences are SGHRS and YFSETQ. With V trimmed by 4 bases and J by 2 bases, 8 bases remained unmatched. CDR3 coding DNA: TGCGCCAGCAGCCTCGGACAGGGCCAAACCTACGAGCAGTACTTC. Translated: CASSLGQGQTYEQYF.

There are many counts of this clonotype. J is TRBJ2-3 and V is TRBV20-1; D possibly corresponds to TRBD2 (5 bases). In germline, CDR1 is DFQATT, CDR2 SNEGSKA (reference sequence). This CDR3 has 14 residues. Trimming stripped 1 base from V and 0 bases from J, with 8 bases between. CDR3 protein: CSARASGSTDTQYF. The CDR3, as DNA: TGCAGTGCTAGAGCCAGCGGAAGCACAGATACGCAGTATTTT.

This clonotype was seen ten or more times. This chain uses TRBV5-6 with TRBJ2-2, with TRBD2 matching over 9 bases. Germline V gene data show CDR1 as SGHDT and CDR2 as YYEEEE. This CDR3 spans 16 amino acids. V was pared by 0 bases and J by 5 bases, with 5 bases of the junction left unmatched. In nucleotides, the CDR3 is TGTGCCAGCAGCTTGGCCACCACTAGCGGGACCGGGGAGCTGTTTTTT. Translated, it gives CASSLATTSGTGELFF.

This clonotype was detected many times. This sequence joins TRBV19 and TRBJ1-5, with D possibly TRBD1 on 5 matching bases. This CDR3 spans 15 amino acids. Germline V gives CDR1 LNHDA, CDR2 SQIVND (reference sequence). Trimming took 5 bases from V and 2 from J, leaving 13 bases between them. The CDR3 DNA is TGTGCCAGTAGTTTGGGGGATCGGCGCAATCAGCCCCAGCATTTT. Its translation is CASSLGDRRNQPQHF.

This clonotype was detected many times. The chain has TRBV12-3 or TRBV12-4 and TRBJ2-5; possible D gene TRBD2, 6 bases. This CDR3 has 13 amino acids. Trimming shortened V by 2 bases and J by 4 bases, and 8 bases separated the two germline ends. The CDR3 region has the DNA TGTGCCAGCAGTTTATCGGGGGTAGAGACCCAGTACTTC. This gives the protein CASSLSGVETQYF.

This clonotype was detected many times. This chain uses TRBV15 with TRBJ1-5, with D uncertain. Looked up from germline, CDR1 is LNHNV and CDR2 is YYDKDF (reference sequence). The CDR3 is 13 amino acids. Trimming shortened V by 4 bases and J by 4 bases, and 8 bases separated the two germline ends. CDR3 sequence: CATSNAANQPQHF. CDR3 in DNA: TGTGCCACCAGCAACGCCGCTAATCAGCCCCAGCATTTT.

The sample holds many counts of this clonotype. The CDR3 loop is CAWSRLAGARTDTQYF. The CDR3, as DNA: TGTGCCTGGAGCCGACTAGCGGGAGCGAGGACAGATACGCAGTATTTT. The gene calls are TRBV30 and TRBJ2-3; TRBD2 aligns across 12 bases. The germline V gene encodes CDR1 GTSNPN and CDR2 SVGIG (reference sequence). The CDR3 covers 16 residues. V shed 3 bases, J shed 3 bases, and the junction held 7 bases outside the gene matches. The variable domain in full, with the rest retrieved from reference TRBV30 and TRBJ2-3, is SQTIHQWPATLVQPVGSPLSLECTVEGTSNPNLYWYRQAAGRGLQLLFYSVGIGQISSEVPQNLSASRPQDRQFILSSKKLLLSDSGFYLCAWSRLAGARTDTQYFGPGTRLTVL.

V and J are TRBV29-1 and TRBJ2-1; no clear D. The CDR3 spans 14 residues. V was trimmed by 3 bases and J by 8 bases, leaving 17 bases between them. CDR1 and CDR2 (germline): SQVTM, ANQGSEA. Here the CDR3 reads CSVERGDLLDEQFF. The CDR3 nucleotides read TGCAGCGTTGAGCGCGGTGACCTTTTGGATGAGCAGTTCTTC.

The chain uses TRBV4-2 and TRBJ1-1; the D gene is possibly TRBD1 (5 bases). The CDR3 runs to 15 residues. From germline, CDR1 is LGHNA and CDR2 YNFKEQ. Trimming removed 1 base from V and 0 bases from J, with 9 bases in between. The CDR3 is CASSQGGSMNTEAFF. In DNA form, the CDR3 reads TGTGCCAGCAGCCAAGGGGGGAGCATGAACACTGAAGCTTTCTTT.

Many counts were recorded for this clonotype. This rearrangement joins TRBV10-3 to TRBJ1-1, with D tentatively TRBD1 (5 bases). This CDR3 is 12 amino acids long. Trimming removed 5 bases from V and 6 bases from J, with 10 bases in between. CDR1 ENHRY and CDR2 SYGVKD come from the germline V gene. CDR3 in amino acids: CAISPDTAEAFF. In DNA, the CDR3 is TGTGCCATCAGTCCGGACACCGCTGAAGCTTTCTTT.

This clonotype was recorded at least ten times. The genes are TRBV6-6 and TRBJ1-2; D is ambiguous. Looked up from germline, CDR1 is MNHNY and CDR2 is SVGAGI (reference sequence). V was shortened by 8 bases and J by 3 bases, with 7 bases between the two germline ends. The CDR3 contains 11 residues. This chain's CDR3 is CASGSYYGYTF. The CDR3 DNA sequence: TGTGCCAGCGGGAGCTACTATGGCTACACCTTC.

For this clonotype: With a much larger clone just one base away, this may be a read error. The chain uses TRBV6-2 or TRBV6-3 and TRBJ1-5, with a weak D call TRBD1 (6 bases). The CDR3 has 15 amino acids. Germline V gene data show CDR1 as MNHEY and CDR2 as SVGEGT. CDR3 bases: TGTGCCAGCAGTTACTCCCCGAGGGACAATCATCCCCAGCATTTT. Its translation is CASSYSPRDNHPQHF.

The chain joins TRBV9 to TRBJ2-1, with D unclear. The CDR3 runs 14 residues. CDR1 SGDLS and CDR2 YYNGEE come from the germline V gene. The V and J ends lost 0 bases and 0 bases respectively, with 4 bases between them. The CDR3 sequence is CASSVGNSYNEQFF. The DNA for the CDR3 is TGTGCCAGCAGCGTAGGTAACTCCTACAATGAGCAGTTCTTC.

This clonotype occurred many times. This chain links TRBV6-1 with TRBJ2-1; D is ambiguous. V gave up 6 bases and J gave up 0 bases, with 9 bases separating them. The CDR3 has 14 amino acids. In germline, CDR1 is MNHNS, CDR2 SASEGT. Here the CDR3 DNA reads TGTGCCAGCAGCTCCCTGGGCTCCTACAATGAGCAGTTCTTC. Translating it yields CASSSLGSYNEQFF.

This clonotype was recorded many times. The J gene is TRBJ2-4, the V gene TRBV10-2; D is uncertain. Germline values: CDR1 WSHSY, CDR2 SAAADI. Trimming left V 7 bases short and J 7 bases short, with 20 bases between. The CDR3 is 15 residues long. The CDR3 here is CASMSPSLPGNIQYF. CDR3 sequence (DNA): TGCGCCAGCATGTCTCCCTCCCTCCCCGGGAACATTCAGTACTTC.

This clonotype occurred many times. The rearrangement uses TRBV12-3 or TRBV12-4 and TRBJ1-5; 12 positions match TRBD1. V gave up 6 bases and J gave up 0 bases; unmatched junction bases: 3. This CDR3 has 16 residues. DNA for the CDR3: TGTGCCAGCAGGGGGACAGGGGGCTATAGCAATCAGCCCCAGCATTTT. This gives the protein CASRGTGGYSNQPQHF.